The next 14 T cell receptor beta chains were all read from a single sample in a study of T cells in Graves' hyperthyroidism and ophthalmopathy. From RNA transcripts, TCR beta CDR3 regions were amplified. A first-round RT-PCR of the TCR CDR3 used the HTBI primer set. In TCRdb, the multiplex PCR reads were re-called with MiXCR into one record per CDR3 protein. The table shows under 250,000 distinct CDR3 sequences, with about 25% occurring only once. The sequencing input was blood. The receptors originated from a woman between 40 and 55 years old with Graves' ophthalmopathy.

Ten or more counts support this clonotype. The chain carries TRBV7-9 and TRBJ2-7; D may be TRBD2 (5 bases). The CDR3 sequence is 15 residues long. Germline V lookup: CDR1 SEHNR, CDR2 FQNEAQ (reference sequence). Trimming removed 0 bases at V and 1 base at J, with 10 bases between. This chain's CDR3 is CASSLAGEESYEQYF. DNA for the CDR3: TGTGCCAGCAGCTTAGCGGGAGAGGAGTCCTACGAGCAGTACTTC.

The sample holds many counts of this clonotype. The chain uses TRBV7-9 and TRBJ1-2, with 8 positions matching TRBD1. The germline CDR1 and CDR2 sequences are SEHNR and FQNEAQ (reference sequence). The CDR3 runs 14 residues. V was pared by 5 bases and J by 7 bases, with 9 bases of the junction left unmatched. CDR3 residues: CASSEAGGAVGYTF. DNA for the CDR3: TGTGCCAGCAGCGAGGCAGGGGGCGCTGTTGGCTACACCTTC.

This clonotype was seen repeatedly, ten times or more. V gene TRBV3-1 combines with J gene TRBJ2-7; D remains unclear. V lost 2 bases and J lost 2, with 13 bases in between. Germline lookup yields CDR1 LGHDT and CDR2 YNNKEL (reference sequence). The CDR3 is made up of 15 amino acids. This chain's CDR3 is CASSQNMIETYEQYF. CDR3 nucleotides: TGTGCCAGCAGCCAAAACATGATAGAGACCTACGAGCAGTACTTC.

The sample holds many counts of this clonotype. The chain recombines TRBV11-1 with TRBJ2-5; D is unresolved. This CDR3 is built from 15 residues. Germline-derived CDR1 and CDR2 are SGHAT and FQDESV (reference sequence). Trimming took off 5 bases at V and 1 base at J, with 14 bases between the two ends. CDR3 bases: TGTGCCAGCAGCGACGTTACCGAGCTCCAAGAGACCCAGTACTTC. It yields the protein CASSDVTELQETQYF.

This clonotype was observed at least ten times. The rearrangement uses TRBV7-8 and TRBJ2-5; possibly TRBD1 for D (5 bases). The CDR3 has 16 residues. The V gene lost 1 base and the J gene lost 1 base, with 13 bases spanning the gap. The germline CDR1 and CDR2 sequences are SGHVS and FQNEAQ. CDR3 amino acids: CASSLDPATAQETQYF. The CDR3 DNA reads as TGTGCCAGCAGCTTAGACCCCGCGACAGCCCAAGAGACCCAGTACTTC.

The J gene is TRBJ1-1, the V gene TRBV12-5; D call uncertain. The CDR3 is 15 amino acids. V was shortened by 1 base and J by 4 bases, with 13 bases between the two germline ends. The germline V gene encodes CDR1 LGHNT and CDR2 FRNRAP. The CDR3 bases are TGTGCTAGTGGTTTGGAGGGCCTGAGAAGCACTGAAGCTTTCTTT. It encodes CASGLEGLRSTEAFF.

This clonotype was recorded at least ten times. The chain has TRBV29-1 and TRBJ2-5; the match to TRBD2 covers 12 bases. Germline assignment: CDR1 SQVTM and CDR2 ANQGSEA. Trimming cost V 3 bases and J 4 bases; bases outside gene matches: 6. The CDR3 runs 15 residues. CDR3 bases: TGCAGCGTTGAGGCTAGCGGGAGGGTGGTAGAGACCCAGTACTTC. Translating it yields CSVEASGRVVETQYF.

This chain joins TRBV24-1 and TRBJ1-1; D is uncertain. Between the trimmed V and J ends, which lost 3 bases and 0 bases, there was a span of 1 base. CDR1 KGHDR and CDR2 SFDVKD come from the germline V gene. The length of the CDR3 is 12 residues. The CDR3 coding sequence is TGTGCCACCAGTGATGTGAACACTGAAGCTTTCTTT. Residues: CATSDVNTEAFF.

This clonotype was recorded many times. The CDR3 region is CASNDQTTGEQYF. In nucleotides, the CDR3 is TGTGCCAGCAATGACCAAACTACGGGAGAGCAGTACTTC. V gene TRBV28 combines with J gene TRBJ2-7; maybe TRBD2 (5 bases). CDR3 length: 13 amino acids. The V end lost 7 bases, the J end lost 7 bases, and 17 bases lay between the germline ends. Germline-derived CDR1 and CDR2 are MDHEN and SYDVKM. Variable domain in full (rest from reference TRBV28 and TRBJ2-7): DVKVTQSSRYLVKRTGEKVFLECVQDMDHENMFWYRQDPGLGLRLIYFSYDVKMKEKGDIPEGYSVSREKKERFSLILESASTNQTSMYLCASNDQTTGEQYFGPGTRLTVT.

This clonotype was detected many times. This chain links TRBV15 with TRBJ1-2; D unresolved. Trimming took 5 bases from V and 1 from J, leaving 11 bases between them. The length of the CDR3 is 14 residues. Germline V lookup: CDR1 LNHNV, CDR2 YYDKDF (reference sequence). The CDR3: CATSSLTVNYGYTF. In DNA form, the CDR3 reads TGTGCCACCAGCTCTCTAACCGTTAACTATGGCTACACCTTC.

This clonotype came up many times. The V and J genes are TRBV30 and TRBJ2-7, with TRBD2 identical over 7 bases. Per germline, CDR1 GTSNPN and CDR2 SVGIG (reference sequence). Losses at the gene ends were 4 bases for V and 3 bases for J; bases not matched to a gene: 0. The CDR3 has 11 amino acids. This CDR3 is CAWTSGYEQYF. CDR3 bases: TGTGCCTGGACTAGCGGCTACGAGCAGTACTTC.

This clonotype was recorded many times. The rearrangement joins TRBV7-9 to TRBJ2-5; 7 positions match TRBD2. Germline V gene data show CDR1 as SEHNR and CDR2 as FQNEAQ (reference sequence). With V trimmed by 1 base and J by 1 base, 6 bases remained unmatched. This CDR3 spans 16 amino acids. In nucleotides, the CDR3 is TGTGCCAGCAGCTTAGGGACTAGGAGGCCCCAAGAGACCCAGTACTTC. Its translation is CASSLGTRRPQETQYF.

The V call is TRBV7-9, the J call TRBJ1-2; D is uncertain. The CDR3 totals 14 residues. The V end was cut by 1 base, the J end by 1 base, with 7 bases between. CDR1 SEHNR and CDR2 FQNEAQ come from the germline V gene (reference sequence). CDR3 DNA sequence: TGTGCCAGCAGCTTAGGAATGGGTAACTATGGCTACACCTTC. This codes for CASSLGMGNYGYTF.

This clonotype occurred a few times. The J gene is TRBJ1-2, the V gene TRBV12-3 or TRBV12-4; 9 bases align to TRBD1. This CDR3 has 13 residues. The junction had 2 bases not matched to a gene; V was cut back by 3 bases and J by 6 bases. The CDR3 loop reads CASSLGQGDGYTF. The CDR3 DNA reads TGTGCCAGCAGTTTGGGACAGGGTGATGGCTACACCTTC.